This T cell receptor beta chain was sequenced in a study of CD8+ T cells in alopecia areata. Notes on the study in general: It was observed that many expanded lesional clones persisted in scalp and blood during tofacitinib. Tofacitinib significantly lowered scalp clonality and expanded CD8+ clones among the top 100. Researchers report lesional scalp, most notably alopecia totalis/universalis, outstripped normal scalp in clonality.

A remark on this clone: The antigen is unknown.

As the sequencing template, cDNA was produced by extracting RNA and reverse transcribing it. The data were produced by immunoSEQ multiplex PCR, yet TCRdb's version contains in-frame clones alone and is incomplete. The sample contains over 150,000 clones, approximately 60% of which appear only once. Germline CDR1 is MNHEY and CDR2 is SMNVEV (reference sequence). Trimming at V came to 6 bases and at J to 2 bases, leaving 6 bases not matched to a gene. The CDR3 covers 14 residues. Indicated treatment: oral pan-JAK inhibitor, 5-10 mg twice daily. Alopecia areata patients gave lesional scalp punch biopsies and peripheral blood samples.

The V call is TRBV27, the J call TRBJ1-2; TRBD1 aligns across 7 bases. The source material was CD4+ T cells sorted from blood, sampled at week 24, from a patient treated with tofacitinib. This TCR came from a human donor with alopecia areata. Here the CDR3 DNA reads TGTGCCAGCAGAGACAGGGCGTGGAACTATGGCTACACCTTC. As protein: CASRDRAWNYGYTF.